This T cell receptor (beta chain) originates from a study of vaccination effects on CD4 cells after COVID-19. Before sequencing took place, the ViraFEST assay used viral peptide pools to expand antigen-specific CD4+ T cells. Cultured cells yielded isolated CD4+ T cells after roughly 11 days. The study found no prior SARS-CoV-2 infection in the vaccine recipients, who tested negative for nucleocapsid antibodies. The researchers cultured approximately 2 million PBMC per well with about 10 IU/ml IL-2 and 8 to 10 ug/ml peptides. Remarks on this clone: What it recognizes is unknown. One end of the junction varies from germline; a read error may be responsible.

Method: immunoSEQ multiplex PCR; TCRdb's copy keeps in-frame clones and lacks some. The table records around 19,000 clones, approximately 70% of them present only once. The CDR3 has 13 amino acids. This receptor was identified in a human donor who received a COVID-19 vaccine. Sample: CD4+ T cells from PBMCs cultured with HCoV-NL63 spike peptides, taken before COVID-19 vaccination. The rearrangement joins TRBV12-3 or TRBV12-4 to TRBJ2-2; tentative D call: TRBD1 (6 bases). The CDR3 bases are TGTGCCAGCACTTTAGGACAGCCCGGGGAGCTGTTTTTT. Translation gives CASTLGQPGELFF.